This record looks at one TCR beta chain sequence and its context. The antigen is undetermined. The data derive from a study of OX40 agonist ivuxolimab in advanced cancers. The CDR3 totals 15 residues. The germline V and J ends were trimmed by 0 bases and 9 bases, with 15 bases remaining between them. CDR1 is LNHDA, CDR2 SQIVND, per germline (reference sequence). Points from the study as a whole: The average count of expanded clones was higher among CD8+ T cells than among CD4+.

Using immunoSEQ multiplex PCR, the repertoire was profiled, and TCRdb retains in-frame clones only, with some absent. This repertoire shows some 42,000 clones, roughly nine tenths found once; its top ten account for about 4.5%. This chain links TRBV19 with TRBJ2-4, with D unclear. The sample consisted of CD4+ or CD8+ T cells sorted from blood, taken in a trial of the OX40 agonist ivuxolimab. This receptor was identified in an adult with an advanced solid tumor such as melanoma, head and neck, liver or kidney cancer. The CDR3 DNA is TGTGCCAGTAGTATAGACGCCTTTGGTCAAGCCATTCAGTACTTC. Translating it yields CASSIDAFGQAIQYF.